The clone carrying this TCR beta chain was seen only a few times. Its antigen is currently unknown. Other DNA sequences within the sample encode an identical CDR3. V was clipped by 5 bases and J by 1 base, with 9 bases between them. Germline V lookup: CDR1 MDHEN, CDR2 SYDVKM. The CDR3 is 13 residues long. The data stem from a study of beta chain features in type 1 diabetes. On the study more broadly: When patients were set against healthy donors, age, gender and cell yields were similar. The study's findings and limits: The naive, central memory and Treg TCRB repertoires showed an apparent similarity that was greater among patients than among healthy donors. Type 1 diabetes patients had moderately but significantly shorter TCRB CDR3s in all four CD4+ subsets.

Of the isolated RNA, all was reverse transcribed, and so the sequenced material was expressed TCRB transcripts. TCRdb keeps only in-frame clones here, not all; method: immunoSEQ multiplex PCR. Among approximately 140,000 clones listed, around 50% were seen once. Material for sequencing was Tregs from blood. The clonotype originates from a man aged 18 to 30 in good health. The chain carries TRBV28 and TRBJ2-7; the D gene is possibly TRBD1 (6 bases). The CDR3, as DNA: TGTGCCAGCAGTCCCGGACAGTCCTACGAGCAGTACTTC. It is translated as CASSPGQSYEQYF.